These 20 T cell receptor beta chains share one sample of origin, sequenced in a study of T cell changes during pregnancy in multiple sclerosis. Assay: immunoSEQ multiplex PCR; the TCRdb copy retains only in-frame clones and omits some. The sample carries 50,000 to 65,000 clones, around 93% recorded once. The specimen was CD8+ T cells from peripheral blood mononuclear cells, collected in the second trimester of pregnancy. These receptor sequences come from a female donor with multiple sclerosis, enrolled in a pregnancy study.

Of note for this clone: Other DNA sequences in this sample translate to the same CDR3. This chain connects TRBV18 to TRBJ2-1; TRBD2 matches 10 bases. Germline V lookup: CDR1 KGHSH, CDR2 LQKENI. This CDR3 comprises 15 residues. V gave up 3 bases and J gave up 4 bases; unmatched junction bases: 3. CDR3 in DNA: TGTGCCAGCTCACCCGGAGCGGGGGGGTACAATGAGCAGTTCTTC. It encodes CASSPGAGGYNEQFF.

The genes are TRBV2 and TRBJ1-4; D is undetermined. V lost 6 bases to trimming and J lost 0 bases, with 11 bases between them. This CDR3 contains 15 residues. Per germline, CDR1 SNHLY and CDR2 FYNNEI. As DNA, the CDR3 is TGTGCCAGCAGGTCGTCACAAGCAACTAATGAAAAACTGTTTTTT. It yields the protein CASRSSQATNEKLFF.

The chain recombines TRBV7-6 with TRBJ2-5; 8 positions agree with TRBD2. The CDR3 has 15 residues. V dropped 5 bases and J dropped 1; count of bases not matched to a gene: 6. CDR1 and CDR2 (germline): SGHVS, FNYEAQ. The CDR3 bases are TGTGCCAGCAGCACCAGAGCGGGAGTCCAAGAGACCCAGTACTTC. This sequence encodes CASSTRAGVQETQYF.

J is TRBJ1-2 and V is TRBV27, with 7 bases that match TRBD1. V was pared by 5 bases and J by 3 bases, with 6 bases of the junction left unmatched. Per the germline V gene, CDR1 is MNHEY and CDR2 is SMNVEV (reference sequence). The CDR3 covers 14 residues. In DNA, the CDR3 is TGTGCCAGCAGTGCCTCACAGGGGTACTATGGCTACACCTTC. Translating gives CASSASQGYYGYTF.

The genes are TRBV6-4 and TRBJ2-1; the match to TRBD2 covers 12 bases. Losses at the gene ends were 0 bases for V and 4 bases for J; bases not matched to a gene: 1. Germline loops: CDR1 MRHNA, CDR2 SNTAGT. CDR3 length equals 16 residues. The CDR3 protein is CASSDSTSGSYNEQFF. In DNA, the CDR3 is TGTGCCAGCAGTGACTCGACTAGCGGGAGTTACAATGAGCAGTTCTTC.

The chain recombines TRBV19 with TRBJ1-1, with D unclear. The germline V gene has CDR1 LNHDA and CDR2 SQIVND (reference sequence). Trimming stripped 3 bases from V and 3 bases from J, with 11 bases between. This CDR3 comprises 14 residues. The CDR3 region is CASSIPTIYTEAFF. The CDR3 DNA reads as TGTGCCAGTAGTATTCCGACAATTTACACTGAAGCTTTCTTT.

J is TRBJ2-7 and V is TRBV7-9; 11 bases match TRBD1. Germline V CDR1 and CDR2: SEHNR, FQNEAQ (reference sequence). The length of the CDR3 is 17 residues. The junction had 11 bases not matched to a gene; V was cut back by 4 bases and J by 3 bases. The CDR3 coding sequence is TGTGCCAGCAGCTCTGGGGACAGGGGGGAGGTAAGCTACGAGCAGTACTTC. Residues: CASSSGDRGEVSYEQYF.

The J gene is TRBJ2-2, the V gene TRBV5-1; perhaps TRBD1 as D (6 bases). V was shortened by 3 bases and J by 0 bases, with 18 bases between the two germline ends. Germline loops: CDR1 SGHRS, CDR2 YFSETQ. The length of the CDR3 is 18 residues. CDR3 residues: CASSSRDTLRTNTGELFF. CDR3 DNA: TGCGCCAGCAGCTCCCGGGACACACTGAGGACGAACACCGGGGAGCTGTTTTTT.

The CDR3 DNA reads as TGTGCCAGCAGTTACTCGGGGACAGGGGGCACAGATACGCAGTATTTT. This translates into CASSYSGTGGTDTQYF. This rearrangement joins TRBV6-6 to TRBJ2-3, with 10 bases aligning to TRBD1. The CDR3 spans 16 residues. CDR1 MNHNY and CDR2 SVGAGI come from the germline V gene (reference sequence). V shed 0 bases and J 1 base; nucleotides not matched to a gene: 1.

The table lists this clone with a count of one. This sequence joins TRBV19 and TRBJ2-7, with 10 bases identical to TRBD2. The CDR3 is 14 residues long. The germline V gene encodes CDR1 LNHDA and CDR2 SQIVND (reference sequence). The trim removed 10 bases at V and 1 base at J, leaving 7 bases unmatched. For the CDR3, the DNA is TGTGCCACCTCCCCTAGCGGGAGTTCCTACGAGCAGTACTTC. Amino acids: CATSPSGSSYEQYF.

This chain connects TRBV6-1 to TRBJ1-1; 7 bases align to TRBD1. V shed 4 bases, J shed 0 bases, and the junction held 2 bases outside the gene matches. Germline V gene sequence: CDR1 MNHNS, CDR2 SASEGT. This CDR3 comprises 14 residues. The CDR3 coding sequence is TGTGCCAGCAGTGCAGGGACAGTGAACACTGAAGCTTTCTTT. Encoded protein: CASSAGTVNTEAFF.

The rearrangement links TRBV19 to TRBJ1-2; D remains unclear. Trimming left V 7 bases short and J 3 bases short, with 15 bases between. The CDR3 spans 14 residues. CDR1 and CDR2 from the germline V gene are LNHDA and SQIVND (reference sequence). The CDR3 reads CASIPGGGYYGYTF. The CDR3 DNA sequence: TGTGCCAGTATCCCGGGAGGAGGATACTATGGCTACACCTTC. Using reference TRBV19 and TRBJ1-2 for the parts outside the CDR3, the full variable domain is DGGITQSPKYLFRKEGQNVTLSCEQNLNHDAMYWYRQDPGQGLRLIYYSQIVNDFQKGDIAEGYSVSREKKESFPLTVTSAQKNPTAFYLCASIPGGGYYGYTFGSGTRLTVV.

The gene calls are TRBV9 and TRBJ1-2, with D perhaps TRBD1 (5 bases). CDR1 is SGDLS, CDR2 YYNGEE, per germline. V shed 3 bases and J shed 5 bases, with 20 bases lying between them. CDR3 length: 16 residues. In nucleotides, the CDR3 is TGTGCCAGCAGCGAGATGGGGAAATGGGGGAGGTATGGCTACACCTTC. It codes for CASSEMGKWGRYGYTF.

The CDR3 bases are TGTGCCAGCAGCGGCCGGGACAGGGGACACGAGCAGTACTTC. Translation gives CASSGRDRGHEQYF. The chain employs TRBV5-6 and TRBJ2-7, with 10 bases identical to TRBD1. Germline CDR1 and CDR2: SGHDT and YYEEEE. The junction had 6 bases not matched to a gene; V was cut back by 4 bases and J by 5 bases. This CDR3 is built from 14 residues.

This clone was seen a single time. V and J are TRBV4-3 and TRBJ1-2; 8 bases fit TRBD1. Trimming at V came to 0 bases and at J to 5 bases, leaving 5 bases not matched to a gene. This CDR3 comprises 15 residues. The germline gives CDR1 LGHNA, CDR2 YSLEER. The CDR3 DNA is TGCGCCAGCAGCCAAGATACAGGGGGTTGGTATGGCTACACCTTC. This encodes CASSQDTGGWYGYTF.

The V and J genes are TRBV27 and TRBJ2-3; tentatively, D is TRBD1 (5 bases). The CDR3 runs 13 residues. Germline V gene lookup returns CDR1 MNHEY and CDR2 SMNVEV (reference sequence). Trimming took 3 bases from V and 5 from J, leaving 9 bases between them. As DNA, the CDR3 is TGTGCCAGCAGTTTGGGGCAGGTAGATACGCAGTATTTT. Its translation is CASSLGQVDTQYF.

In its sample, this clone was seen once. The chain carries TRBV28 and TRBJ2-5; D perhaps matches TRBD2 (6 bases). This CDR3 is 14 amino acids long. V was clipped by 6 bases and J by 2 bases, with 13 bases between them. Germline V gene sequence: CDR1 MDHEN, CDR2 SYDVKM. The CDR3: CASSPGTFQETQYF. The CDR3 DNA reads TGTGCCAGCAGCCCCGGGACTTTTCAAGAGACCCAGTACTTC. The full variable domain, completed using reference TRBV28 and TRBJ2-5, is DVKVTQSSRYLVKRTGEKVFLECVQDMDHENMFWYRQDPGLGLRLIYFSYDVKMKEKGDIPEGYSVSREKKERFSLILESASTNQTSMYLCASSPGTFQETQYFGPGTRLLVL.

CDR3 sequence reads: CASSQEVIGTGAEAFF. The CDR3 DNA follows: TGTGCCAGCAGCCAAGAGGTAATCGGGACAGGGGCTGAAGCTTTCTTT. The chain recombines TRBV7-6 with TRBJ1-1, with TRBD1 matching over 10 bases. Germline V gene sequence: CDR1 SGHVS, CDR2 FNYEAQ. The CDR3 sequence is 16 residues long. V was pared by 5 bases and J by 6 bases, with 12 bases of the junction left unmatched.

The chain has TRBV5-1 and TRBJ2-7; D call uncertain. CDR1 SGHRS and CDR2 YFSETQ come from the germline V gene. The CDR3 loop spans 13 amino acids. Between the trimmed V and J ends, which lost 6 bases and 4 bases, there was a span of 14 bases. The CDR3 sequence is CASTRPDGYEQYF. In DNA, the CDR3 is TGCGCCAGCACCAGACCAGACGGGTACGAGCAGTACTTC.

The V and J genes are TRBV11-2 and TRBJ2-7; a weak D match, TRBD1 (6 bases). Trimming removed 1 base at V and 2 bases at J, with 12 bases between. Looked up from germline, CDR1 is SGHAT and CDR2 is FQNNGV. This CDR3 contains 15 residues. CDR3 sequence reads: CASSLADSGAYEQYF. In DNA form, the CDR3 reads TGTGCCAGCAGCTTAGCGGACAGCGGAGCCTACGAGCAGTACTTC.